This entry concerns a single T cell receptor beta chain. Its target is not known. The library was built from roughly 400 ng RNA with molecular barcoded adaptors for alpha/delta and beta/gamma chains. Each CDR3 protein gets one entry after TCRdb re-called the reads with MiXCR. The top ten clones hold around an eighth of a sample with about 61,000 distinct CDR3 sequences, about 21% of them seen once. This sample was taken from a study of read filtering for tumor transcriptome and immune sequencing. Study-level information: R-ISS stage counts were under 10 for I, 15 to 20 for II, about seven for III. TCR-mapped reads were about 4 to 11 million with IR-seq versus about 85 to 1,300 with RNA-seq.

CDR1 is KGHSH and CDR2 is LQKENI in the germline V gene. There are 14 residues in the CDR3. J lost 2 bases, V lost 3 bases, and 3 bases had no gene match. Findings and limits, study-wide: Compared with RNA-seq, IR-seq gave much higher clonotype depth and reliability. Sorted CD138-negative bone marrow cells were not purified T cells.

The source material was a population of CD138-negative cells sorted from bone marrow. The clonotype comes from a donor aged 40 or older with multiple myeloma. The chain couples TRBV18 to TRBJ2-5; 7 bases fit TRBD1. The CDR3 DNA sequence: TGTGCCAGCTCACCCCGGGGACAGCAAGAGACCCAGTACTTC. Amino acids: CASSPRGQQETQYF. The full variable domain, in which reference TRBV18 and TRBJ2-5 provide the parts outside the CDR3, is NAGVMQNPRHLVRRRGQEARLRCSPMKGHSHVYWYRQLPEEGLKFMVYLQKENIIDESGMPKERFSAEFPKEGPSILRIQQVVRGDSAAYFCASSPRGQQETQYFGPGTRLLVL.